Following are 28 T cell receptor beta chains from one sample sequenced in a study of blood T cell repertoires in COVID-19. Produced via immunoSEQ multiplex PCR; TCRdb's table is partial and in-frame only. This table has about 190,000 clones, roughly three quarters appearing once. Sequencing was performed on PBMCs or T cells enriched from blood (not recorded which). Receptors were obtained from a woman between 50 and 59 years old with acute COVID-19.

CDR3 DNA: TGCAGCGTTGAAGCCTCCCACGGGGGGGAATCCTACAATGAGCAGTTCTTC. The encoded protein is CSVEASHGGESYNEQFF. J is TRBJ2-1 and V is TRBV29-1; 8 bases are a match to TRBD2. Germline-derived CDR1 and CDR2 are SQVTM and ANQGSEA. V lost 1 base and J lost 1; bases outside the gene matches: 9. The CDR3 consists of 17 residues.

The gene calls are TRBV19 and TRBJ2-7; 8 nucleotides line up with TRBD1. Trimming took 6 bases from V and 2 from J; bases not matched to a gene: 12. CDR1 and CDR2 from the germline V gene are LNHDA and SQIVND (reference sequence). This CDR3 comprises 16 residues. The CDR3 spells CASSKPQGARAYEQYV. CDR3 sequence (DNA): TGTGCCAGTAGCAAGCCTCAGGGGGCGCGGGCCTACGAGCAGTACGTC.

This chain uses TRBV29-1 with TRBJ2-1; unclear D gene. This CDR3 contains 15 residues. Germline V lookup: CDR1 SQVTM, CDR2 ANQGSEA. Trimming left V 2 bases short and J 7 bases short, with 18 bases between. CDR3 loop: CSVELGSGPLNEQFF. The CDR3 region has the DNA TGCAGCGTTGAACTAGGCTCCGGCCCCTTAAATGAGCAGTTCTTC.

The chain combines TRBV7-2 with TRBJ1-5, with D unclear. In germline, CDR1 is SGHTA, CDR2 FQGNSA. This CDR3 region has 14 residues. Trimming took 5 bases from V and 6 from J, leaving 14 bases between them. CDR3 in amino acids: CASSPREGSQPQHF. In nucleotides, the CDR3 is TGTGCCAGCAGCCCCCGGGAGGGAAGTCAGCCCCAGCATTTT.

CDR3: CASSLDQGRGNTIYF. The CDR3 bases are TGTGCCAGCAGCTTAGATCAGGGGAGAGGAAACACCATATATTTT. This chain joins TRBV7-2 and TRBJ1-3, with D possibly TRBD1 on 6 matching bases. Trimming cost V 1 base and J 4 bases, with 11 bases left between them. The CDR3 is 15 residues long. Looked up from germline, CDR1 is SGHTA and CDR2 is FQGNSA.

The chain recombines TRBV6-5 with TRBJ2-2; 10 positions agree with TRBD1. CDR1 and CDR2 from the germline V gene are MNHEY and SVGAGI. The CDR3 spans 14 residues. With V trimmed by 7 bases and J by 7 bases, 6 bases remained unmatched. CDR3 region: CASTRDRGSGELFF. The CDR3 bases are TGTGCCAGCACCAGGGACAGGGGAAGCGGGGAGCTGTTTTTT.

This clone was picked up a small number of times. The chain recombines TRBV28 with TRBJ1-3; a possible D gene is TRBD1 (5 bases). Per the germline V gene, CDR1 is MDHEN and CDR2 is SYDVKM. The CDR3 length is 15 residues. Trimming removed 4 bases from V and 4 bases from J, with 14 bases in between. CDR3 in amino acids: CASSSLQVAGNTIYF. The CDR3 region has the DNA TGTGCCAGCAGTTCACTACAGGTTGCGGGAAACACCATATATTTT.

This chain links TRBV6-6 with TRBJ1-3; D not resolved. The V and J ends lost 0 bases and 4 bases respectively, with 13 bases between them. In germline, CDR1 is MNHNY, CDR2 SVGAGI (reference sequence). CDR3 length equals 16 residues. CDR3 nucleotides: TGTGCCAGCAGTTACTCGGCAGTTCGAACGGGAAACACCATATATTTT. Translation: CASSYSAVRTGNTIYF.

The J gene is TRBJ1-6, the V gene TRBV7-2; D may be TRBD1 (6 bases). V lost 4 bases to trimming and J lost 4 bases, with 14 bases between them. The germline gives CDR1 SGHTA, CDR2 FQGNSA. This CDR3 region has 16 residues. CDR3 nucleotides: TGTGCCAGCAGCTCGGGCAGGGGACAATATAATTCACCCCTCCACTTT. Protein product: CASSSGRGQYNSPLHF.

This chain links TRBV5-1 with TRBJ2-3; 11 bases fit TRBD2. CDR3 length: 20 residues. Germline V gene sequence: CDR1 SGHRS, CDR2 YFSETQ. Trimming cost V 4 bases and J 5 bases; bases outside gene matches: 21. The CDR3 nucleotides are TGCGCCAGCAGCAGACCCCTACTAGCGGGGGCCCGTAAAGGAGAAGATACGCAGTATTTT. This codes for CASSRPLLAGARKGEDTQYF.

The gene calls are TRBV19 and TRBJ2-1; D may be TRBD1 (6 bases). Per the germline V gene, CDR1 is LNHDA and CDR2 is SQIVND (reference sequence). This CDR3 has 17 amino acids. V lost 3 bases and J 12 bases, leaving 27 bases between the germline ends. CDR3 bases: TGTGCCAGTAGTATTATGGGACACCCCAGGGATGGCCCCGGGCAGTTCTTC. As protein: CASSIMGHPRDGPGQFF. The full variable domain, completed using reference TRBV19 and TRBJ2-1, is DGGITQSPKYLFRKEGQNVTLSCEQNLNHDAMYWYRQDPGQGLRLIYYSQIVNDFQKGDIAEGYSVSREKKESFPLTVTSAQKNPTAFYLCASSIMGHPRDGPGQFFGPGTRLTVL.

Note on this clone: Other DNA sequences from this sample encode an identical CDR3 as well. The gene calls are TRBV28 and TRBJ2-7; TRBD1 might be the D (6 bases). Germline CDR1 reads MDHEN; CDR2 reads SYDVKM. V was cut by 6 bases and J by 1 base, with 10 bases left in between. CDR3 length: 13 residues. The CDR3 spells CASSSGQSYEQYV. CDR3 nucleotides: TGTGCCAGCAGCTCGGGACAATCCTACGAGCAGTACGTC.

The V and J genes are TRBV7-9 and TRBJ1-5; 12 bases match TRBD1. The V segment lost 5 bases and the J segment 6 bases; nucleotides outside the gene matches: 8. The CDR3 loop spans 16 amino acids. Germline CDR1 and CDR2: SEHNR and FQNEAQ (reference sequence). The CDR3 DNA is TGTGCCAGCAGCCCGCGGGGACAGGGGGCCCCTCAGCCCCAGCATTTT. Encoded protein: CASSPRGQGAPQPQHF.

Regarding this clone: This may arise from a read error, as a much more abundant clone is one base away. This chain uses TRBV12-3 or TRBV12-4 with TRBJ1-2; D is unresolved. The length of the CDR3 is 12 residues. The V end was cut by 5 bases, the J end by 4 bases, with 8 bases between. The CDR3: CASSPGFYGYTF. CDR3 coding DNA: TGTGCCAGCAGTCCAGGATTCTATGGCTACACCTTC.

The CDR3 DNA reads TGTGCCAGCAGTTTGGCCGTGCCTGGAAACACCATATATTTT. This gives the protein CASSLAVPGNTIYF. This chain uses TRBV28 with TRBJ1-3; D is ambiguous. CDR1 and CDR2 (germline): MDHEN, SYDVKM. This CDR3 is built from 14 residues. Trimming removed 3 bases at V and 2 bases at J, with 8 bases between.

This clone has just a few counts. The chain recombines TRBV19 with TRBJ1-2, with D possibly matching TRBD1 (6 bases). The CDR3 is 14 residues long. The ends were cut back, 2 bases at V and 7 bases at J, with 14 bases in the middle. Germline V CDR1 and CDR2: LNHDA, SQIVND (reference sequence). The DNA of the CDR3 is TGTGCCAGTAGTATACCAACAGGGAGAGGTGGCTACACCTTC. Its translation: CASSIPTGRGGYTF.

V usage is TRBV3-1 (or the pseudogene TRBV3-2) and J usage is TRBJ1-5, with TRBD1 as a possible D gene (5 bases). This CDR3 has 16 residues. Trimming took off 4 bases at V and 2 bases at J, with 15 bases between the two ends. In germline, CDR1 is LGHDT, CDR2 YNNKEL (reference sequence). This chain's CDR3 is CASSLRAGGGNQPQHF. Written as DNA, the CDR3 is TGTGCCAGCAGCCTCAGGGCCGGGGGGGGCAATCAGCCCCAGCATTTT.

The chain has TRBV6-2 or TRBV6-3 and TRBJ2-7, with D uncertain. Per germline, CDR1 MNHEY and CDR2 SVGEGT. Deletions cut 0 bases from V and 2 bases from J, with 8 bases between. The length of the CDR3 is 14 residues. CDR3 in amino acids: CASSYSVETYEQYV. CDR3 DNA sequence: TGTGCCAGCAGTTACTCAGTGGAGACCTACGAGCAGTACGTC.

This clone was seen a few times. The CDR3: CATGTGGDYGYTF. CDR3 nucleotides: TGCGCCACGGGGACAGGGGGCGACTATGGCTACACCTTC. The V and J genes are TRBV5-1 and TRBJ1-2; 12 positions match TRBD1. The CDR3 is 13 amino acids. V lost 9 bases and J lost 3; bases outside the gene matches: 3. Germline V gene data show CDR1 as SGHRS and CDR2 as YFSETQ.

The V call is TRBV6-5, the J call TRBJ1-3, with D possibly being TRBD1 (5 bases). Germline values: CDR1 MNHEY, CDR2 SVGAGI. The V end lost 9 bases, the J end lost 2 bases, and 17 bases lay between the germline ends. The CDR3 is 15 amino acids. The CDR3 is CASGAGGATGNTIYF. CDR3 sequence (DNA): TGTGCCAGTGGGGCGGGCGGGGCCACTGGAAACACCATATATTTT.

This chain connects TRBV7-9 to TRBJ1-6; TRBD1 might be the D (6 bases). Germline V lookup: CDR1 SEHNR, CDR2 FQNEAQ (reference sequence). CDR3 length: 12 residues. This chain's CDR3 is CAGGAENSPLHF. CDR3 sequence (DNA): TGTGCAGGGGGGGCGGAAAATTCACCCCTCCACTTT.

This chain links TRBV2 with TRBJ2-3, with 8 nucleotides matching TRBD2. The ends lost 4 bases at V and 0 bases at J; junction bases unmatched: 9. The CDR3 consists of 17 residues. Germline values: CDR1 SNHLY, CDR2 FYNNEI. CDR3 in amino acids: CASSVLSGGGSTDTQYF. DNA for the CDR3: TGTGCCAGCAGTGTGCTGTCCGGGGGGGGTAGCACAGATACGCAGTATTTT.

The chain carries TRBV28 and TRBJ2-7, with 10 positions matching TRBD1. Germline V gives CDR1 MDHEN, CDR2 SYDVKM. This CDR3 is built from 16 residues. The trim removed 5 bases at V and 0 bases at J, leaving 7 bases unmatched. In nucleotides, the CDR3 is TGTGCCAGCAGTCTAACCGGGACAGGGGTCTCCTACGAGCAGTACGTC. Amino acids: CASSLTGTGVSYEQYV.

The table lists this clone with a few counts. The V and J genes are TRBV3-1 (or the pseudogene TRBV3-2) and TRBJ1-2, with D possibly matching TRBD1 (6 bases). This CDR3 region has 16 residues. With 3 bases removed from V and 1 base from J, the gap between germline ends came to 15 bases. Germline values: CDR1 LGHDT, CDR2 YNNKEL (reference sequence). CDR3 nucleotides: TGTGCCAGCAGCCATTTTCGGGACACCTATAACTATGGCTACACCTTC. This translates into CASSHFRDTYNYGYTF.

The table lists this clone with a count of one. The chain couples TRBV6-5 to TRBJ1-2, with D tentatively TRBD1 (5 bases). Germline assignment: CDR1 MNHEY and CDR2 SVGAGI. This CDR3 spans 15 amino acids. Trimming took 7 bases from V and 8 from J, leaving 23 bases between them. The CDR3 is CASTPRAQGGSGYTF. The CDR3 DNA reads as TGTGCCAGCACTCCCCGCGCCCAGGGTGGGTCGGGCTACACCTTC.

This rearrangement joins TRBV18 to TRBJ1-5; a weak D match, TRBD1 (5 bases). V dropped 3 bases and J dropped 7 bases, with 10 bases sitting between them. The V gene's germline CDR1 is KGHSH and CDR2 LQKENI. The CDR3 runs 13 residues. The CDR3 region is CASSPGGKQPQHF. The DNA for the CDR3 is TGTGCCAGCTCACCCGGGGGGAAGCAGCCCCAGCATTTT.

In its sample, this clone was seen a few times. Here the CDR3 DNA reads TGTGCCAGCAGCCAAGAACAGGGGGGCGATGGCTACACCTTC. This translates into CASSQEQGGDGYTF. The chain combines TRBV4-2 with TRBJ1-2; TRBD1 aligns across 8 bases. CDR1 is LGHNA and CDR2 is YNFKEQ in the germline V gene. V trimming: 0 bases; J trimming: 6 bases; junction bases outside the gene matches: 3. The CDR3 runs 14 residues.

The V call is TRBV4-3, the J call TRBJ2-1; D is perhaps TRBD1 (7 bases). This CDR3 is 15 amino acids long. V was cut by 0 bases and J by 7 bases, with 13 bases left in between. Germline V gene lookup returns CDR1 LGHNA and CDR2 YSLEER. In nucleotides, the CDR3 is TGCGCCAGCAGCCAAGATCGGCAGGGGGGAAATGAGCAGTTCTTC. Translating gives CASSQDRQGGNEQFF.